One sample yielded the 6 T cell receptor beta chains listed below, sequenced in a study of T cell changes during pregnancy in multiple sclerosis. The table came from immunoSEQ multiplex PCR; TCRdb's copy has only in-frame clones and leaves some out. The table includes 50,000 or so clones, roughly nine tenths detected once. This specimen was CD8+ T cells from peripheral blood mononuclear cells, taken in the second trimester of pregnancy. The receptors come from a female donor with multiple sclerosis, enrolled in a pregnancy study.

The chain carries TRBV7-9 and TRBJ2-7, with 7 bases that match TRBD2. J was trimmed by 1 base and V by 5 bases; bases with no gene match: 8. The CDR3 is made up of 15 amino acids. The V gene's germline CDR1 is SEHNR and CDR2 FQNEAQ (reference sequence). In nucleotides, the CDR3 is TGTGCCAGCAGCCCCTCTGGCGGGGGTTCCTACGAGCAGTACTTC. It specifies CASSPSGGGSYEQYF.

The chain employs TRBV5-1 and TRBJ1-1, with D possibly matching TRBD1 (6 bases). The V gene lost 5 bases and the J gene lost 6 bases, with 17 bases spanning the gap. Looked up from germline, CDR1 is SGHRS and CDR2 is YFSETQ. This CDR3 spans 14 amino acids. The CDR3 region has the DNA TGCGCCAGCAGTTACTGGGGCGGGGGCGCTGAAGCTTTCTTT. Translation: CASSYWGGGAEAFF.

This CDR3 reads CAISDPRQLLSGANVLTF. As DNA, the CDR3 is TGTGCCATCAGTGATCCTCGACAACTCCTCTCTGGGGCCAACGTCCTGACTTTC. The gene calls are TRBV10-3 and TRBJ2-6, with D unclear. The CDR3 totals 18 residues. Germline CDR1 reads ENHRY; CDR2 reads SYGVKD. The V and J ends lost 3 bases and 0 bases respectively, with 15 bases between them.

J is TRBJ1-5 and V is TRBV2, with D maybe TRBD1 (6 bases). The CDR3 has 16 amino acids. Trimming removed 4 bases at V and 6 bases at J, with 19 bases between. Germline V lookup: CDR1 SNHLY, CDR2 FYNNEI. Here the CDR3 reads CASSGANQGKFQPQHF. The CDR3, as DNA: TGTGCCAGCAGTGGAGCCAACCAGGGGAAATTTCAGCCCCAGCATTTT.

The chain uses TRBV11-2 and TRBJ1-3; TRBD1 might be the D (5 bases). Germline V gene data show CDR1 as SGHAT and CDR2 as FQNNGV. Trimming left V 6 bases short and J 4 bases short, with 7 bases between. This CDR3 has 12 amino acids. DNA for the CDR3: TGTGCCAGCAGTAGGGGCGGAAACACCATATATTTT. This codes for CASSRGGNTIYF.

This chain uses TRBV2 with TRBJ1-2; 8 nucleotides match TRBD1. The trim removed 6 bases at V and 12 bases at J, leaving 12 bases unmatched. Per the germline V gene, CDR1 is SNHLY and CDR2 is FYNNEI. The CDR3 totals 13 residues. The CDR3 bases are TGTGCCAGCAGCTACGGACAGGGAGGATATCACACCTTC. Protein: CASSYGQGGYHTF. Full variable domain (remainder filled in from reference TRBV2 and TRBJ1-2): EPEVTQTPSHQVTQMGQEVILRCVPISNHLYFYWYRQILGQKVEFLVSFYNNEISEKSEIFDDQFSVERPDGSNFTLKIRSTKLEDSAMYFCASSYGQGGYHTFGSGTRLTVV.